The 9 T cell receptor beta chains below all came from one sample that was sequenced in a study of T-cell memory formation after mild COVID-19. TCRdb re-called the 5' RACE reads through MiXCR, storing one row per CDR3 protein. The repertoire includes about half a million distinct CDR3 sequences, about 20% of them detected once, and more than 9% sits in the top ten. Sequenced input: PBMCs or a T cell subset sorted from them (not recorded which). These receptors were collected from an adult woman who had mild COVID-19 (a few samples of this study predate the infection). Cell type and time point are not known.

This clonotype appeared a few times. The junction differs from germline at one of its ends, possibly a read error. The chain links TRBV6-2 or TRBV6-3 to TRBJ1-1; the match to TRBD1 covers 8 bases. The CDR3 has 14 amino acids. Per the germline V gene, CDR1 is MNHEY and CDR2 is SVGEGT. This chain's CDR3 is CASSRIGTGRTSVF. For the CDR3, the DNA is TGTGCCAGCAGCCGGATCGGGACAGGTCGAACCTCGGTCTTT.

The rearrangement links TRBV12-3 or TRBV12-4 to TRBJ2-7; TRBD1 aligns across 9 bases. After removal of 5 bases from V and 5 bases from J, the junction contained 7 bases not matched to a gene. CDR3 length: 14 residues. CDR3 protein: CASSPRDRVHEQYF. The CDR3 coding sequence is TGTGCCAGCAGTCCCCGGGACAGGGTGCACGAGCAGTACTTC.

There are a few counts of this clonotype. The J gene is TRBJ2-7, the V gene TRBV20-1; 7 positions match TRBD2. Germline V lookup: CDR1 DFQATT, CDR2 SNEGSKA (reference sequence). The CDR3 totals 15 residues. Unmatched junction bases numbered 12, after V lost 0 bases and J lost 7 bases. For the CDR3, the DNA is TGCAGTGCTAGAGATTGGGTGGCGGGAGATAGGGAGCAGTACTTC. Its translation: CSARDWVAGDREQYF.

With regard to this clonotype: The junction departs from the called germline gene at one end, perhaps through a read error. This chain connects TRBV4-1 to TRBJ2-1; D is undetermined. Germline V lookup: CDR1 MGHRA, CDR2 YSYEKL. The CDR3 has 14 amino acids. The CDR3 sequence is CASSQAGTYTEQFF. The CDR3 bases are TGCGCCAGCAGCCAAGCCGGCACCTACACTGAGCAGTTCTTC.

This clonotype was counted a few times. The V and J genes are TRBV10-3 and TRBJ2-7; D call uncertain. The germline V gene encodes CDR1 ENHRY and CDR2 SYGVKD. V lost 2 bases, J lost 2 bases, and 1 base lay in between. This CDR3 is built from 11 residues. CDR3 amino acids: CAISEAYEQYF. The CDR3, as DNA: TGTGCCATCAGTGAGGCCTACGAGCAGTACTTC.

CDR3: CATSRGGDRVIGNTIYF. The CDR3, as DNA: TGTGCCACCAGCAGAGGCGGGGACAGGGTCATTGGAAACACCATATATTTT. The genes are TRBV15 and TRBJ1-3, with TRBD1 identical over 9 bases. CDR3 size: 17 residues. Germline lookup yields CDR1 LNHNV and CDR2 YYDKDF (reference sequence). V shed 1 base and J 3 bases; nucleotides not matched to a gene: 7.

This clonotype appeared a few times. J is TRBJ2-3 and V is TRBV4-2; D gene ambiguous. This CDR3 comprises 14 residues. CDR1 and CDR2 (germline): LGHNA, YNFKEQ. V lost 1 base, J lost 2 bases, and 7 bases lay in between. CDR3 sequence reads: CASSQVLDTDTQYF. The CDR3 bases are TGTGCCAGCAGCCAAGTGCTCGACACAGATACGCAGTATTTT.

In this sample, this clonotype turned up many times. The chain has TRBV11-3 and TRBJ2-3; 7 positions match TRBD2. This CDR3 has 15 amino acids. Trimming at V came to 5 bases and at J to 3 bases, leaving 8 bases not matched to a gene. Germline V gene data show CDR1 as SGHNT and CDR2 as YENEEA. This chain's CDR3 is CASSLPGRGTDTQYF. As DNA, the CDR3 is TGTGCCAGCAGCCTACCGGGGCGGGGGACAGATACGCAGTATTTT. Full variable domain (outside the CDR3, taken from reference TRBV11-3 and TRBJ2-3): EAGVVQSPRYKIIEKKQPVAFWCNPISGHNTLYWYLQNLGQGPELLIRYENEEAVDDSQLPKDRFSAERLKGVDSTLKIQPAELGDSAVYLCASSLPGRGTDTQYFGPGTRLTVL.

The V gene is TRBV5-5, the J gene TRBJ1-1; the D is unclear. CDR1 SGHKS and CDR2 YYEKEE come from the germline V gene (reference sequence). There are 16 residues in the CDR3. V was shortened by 0 bases and J by 2 bases, with 14 bases between the two germline ends. In DNA form, the CDR3 reads TGTGCCAGCAGCTTGGCCGGACGGGCGTCCAACACTGAAGCTTTCTTT. As protein: CASSLAGRASNTEAFF.